What follows describes a single TCR beta chain. Its antigen is not known. The germline V and J ends were trimmed by 2 bases and 0 bases, with 14 bases remaining between them. The CDR3 contains 18 residues. Germline V gene lookup returns CDR1 MNHEY and CDR2 SVGAGI. The data were taken from a study of response to subunit inactivated influenza vaccine. TCRdb reprocessed the RT-PCR reads with MiXCR, giving one entry per CDR3 protein. The repertoire includes around 190,000 distinct CDR3 sequences, about 9% of them detected once, and roughly a tenth sits in the top ten. General study findings and limits: After each seasonal influenza vaccination, few new T cells are recruited, the authors suggested.

The source was non-naive T cells sorted from PBMCs, collected on the day of vaccination. This TCR was recovered from a man aged 50 or older who received an inactivated influenza vaccine. The chain has TRBV6-5 and TRBJ2-6; no firm D call. CDR3 sequence reads: CASSYGGELSSGANVLTF. The CDR3 bases are TGTGCCAGCAGTTACGGCGGAGAGCTAAGCTCTGGGGCCAACGTCCTGACTTTC.